The 20 T cell receptor beta chains listed next were all sequenced from one sample in a study of patients and donors after allogeneic stem cell transplantation. TCRdb re-called the RT-PCR reads with MiXCR, one entry per CDR3 protein. The repertoire holds about a million distinct CDR3 sequences, with approximately 18% as singletons. Material for sequencing was blood, either unsorted or a sorted T cell fraction (not recorded which). Source of these receptors: a human donor who was either an allogeneic HSCT recipient or a stem cell or donor lymphocyte infusion donor (not recorded which). It is not recorded whose cells these are; they may come from a transplant donor.

This clonotype was seen only a few times. The chain links TRBV20-1 to TRBJ2-7; 7 bases fit TRBD1. CDR1 and CDR2 (germline): DFQATT, SNEGSKA (reference sequence). This CDR3 comprises 13 residues. The V and J ends lost 3 bases and 4 bases, in that order; junction bases with no gene match: 6. DNA for the CDR3: TGCAGTGCTAGTCCCGGGACAGTATACGAGCAGTACTTC. Translating gives CSASPGTVYEQYF.

The rearrangement joins TRBV2 to TRBJ2-1; D is perhaps TRBD2 (5 bases). The germline gives CDR1 SNHLY, CDR2 FYNNEI. The CDR3 consists of 14 residues. Trimming stripped 9 bases from V and 0 bases from J, with 12 bases between. The CDR3 loop reads CASRLDSSYNEQFF. DNA for the CDR3: TGTGCCAGTCGCTTGGACTCCTCCTACAATGAGCAGTTCTTC.

This chain connects TRBV12-3 or TRBV12-4 to TRBJ2-7; D not certain. Trimming removed 2 bases from V and 6 bases from J, with 11 bases in between. The CDR3 runs to 13 residues. DNA of the CDR3: TGTGCCAGCAGTTTAAAGACTGGTGGCGAGCAGTACTTC. Encoded protein: CASSLKTGGEQYF.

This clonotype appeared many times. This chain uses TRBV20-1 with TRBJ2-3; 7 nucleotides line up with TRBD1. V lost 1 base to trimming and J lost 4 bases; unmatched junction nucleotides: 8. This CDR3 has 15 amino acids. The V gene's germline CDR1 is DFQATT and CDR2 SNEGSKA (reference sequence). CDR3 sequence (DNA): TGCAGTGCTAGAGCTACGACAGGGAGTCCAGATACGCAGTATTTT. Protein sequence: CSARATTGSPDTQYF.

The chain recombines TRBV6-5 with TRBJ2-3, with 9 bases aligning to TRBD1. In germline, CDR1 is MNHEY, CDR2 SVGAGI. With V trimmed by 2 bases and J by 2 bases, 14 bases remained unmatched. CDR3 length: 19 residues. DNA for the CDR3: TGTGCCAGCAGTTACGGAATCATAACGGGACAGGGCTTCACAGATACGCAGTATTTT. This translates into CASSYGIITGQGFTDTQYF.

This rearrangement joins TRBV21-1 to TRBJ2-7; the D call in the table, TRBD2, was not verified against the DNA. TRBV21-1 is a recognized pseudogene. The CDR3 runs to 18 residues. CDR3 amino acids: CASSSRRGLYGSSYEQYF. The DNA for the CDR3 is TGTGCCAGCAGCTCCCGAAGGGGACTTTACGGGAGCTCCTACGAGCAGTACTTC.

This clonotype was found a few times. The chain is built from TRBV29-1 and TRBJ1-2; D might be TRBD1 (5 bases). Germline CDR1 is SQVTM and CDR2 is ANQGSEA. With 5 bases removed from V and 3 bases from J, the gap between germline ends came to 10 bases. This CDR3 has 12 residues. DNA for the CDR3: TGCAGCGTTCGGGGGAACCACTATGGCTACACCTTC. Translating it yields CSVRGNHYGYTF.

The V gene is TRBV5-1, the J gene TRBJ2-3, with 13 bases that match TRBD2. V was pared by 3 bases and J by 6 bases, with 4 bases of the junction left unmatched. The length of the CDR3 is 15 residues. CDR1 and CDR2 from the germline V gene are SGHRS and YFSETQ. CDR3 nucleotides: TGCGCCAGCAGCTCGAAGACTAGCGGGGGGGATACGCAGTATTTT. The encoded protein is CASSSKTSGGDTQYF.

This chain joins TRBV15 and TRBJ2-3, with 10 bases lining up with TRBD2. CDR1 and CDR2 from the germline V gene are LNHNV and YYDKDF (reference sequence). With V trimmed by 3 bases and J by 5 bases, 8 bases remained unmatched. The CDR3 is 16 amino acids. CDR3 region: CATSRRLAGAEDTQYF. The DNA of the CDR3 is TGTGCCACCAGCAGGAGGCTAGCGGGAGCGGAAGATACGCAGTATTTT.

This clonotype was counted only a few times. The CDR3 DNA reads TGTGCCAGCAGCCAAGTGGTAGCGGGCGCATACAATGAGCAGTTCTTC. Its protein product is CASSQVVAGAYNEQFF. The J gene is TRBJ2-1, the V gene TRBV4-2; 7 nucleotides agree with TRBD2. The CDR3 contains 16 residues. Germline CDR1 is LGHNA and CDR2 is YNFKEQ. The ends lost 1 base at V and 4 bases at J; junction bases unmatched: 7.

This chain joins TRBV4-1 and TRBJ2-7; the D is unclear. Between the trimmed V and J ends, which lost 5 bases and 1 base, there was a span of 6 bases. Germline CDR1 MGHRA, CDR2 YSYEKL. This CDR3 region has 12 residues. For the CDR3, the DNA is TGCGCCAGCAGCTCTATATCCTACGAGCAGTACTTC. Protein sequence: CASSSISYEQYF.

The chain recombines TRBV3-1 with TRBJ2-5; D ambiguous. V shed 1 base and J shed 2 bases, with 8 bases lying between them. Germline V CDR1 and CDR2: LGHDT, YNNKEL (reference sequence). CDR3 length equals 14 residues. CDR3 DNA sequence: TGTGCCAGCAGCCAAGCCAAGGAACAAGAGACCCAGTACTTC. Residues: CASSQAKEQETQYF.

The rearrangement uses TRBV5-1 and TRBJ2-3, with 9 bases matching TRBD2. Per the germline V gene, CDR1 is SGHRS and CDR2 is YFSETQ. The CDR3 runs 15 residues. V shed 4 bases, J shed 1 base, and the junction held 4 bases outside the gene matches. CDR3 nucleotides: TGCGCCAGCAGCCTAGCGGGACCAGGCACAGATACGCAGTATTTT. Its translation: CASSLAGPGTDTQYF.

V is TRBV10-3 and J is TRBJ1-6, with a weak D call TRBD1 (5 bases). CDR1 and CDR2 (germline): ENHRY, SYGVKD. Trimming left V 2 bases short and J 6 bases short, with 11 bases between. The CDR3 is 15 amino acids. As DNA, the CDR3 is TGTGCCATCAGTGAGATCAGGGAAGGTAATTCACCCCTCCACTTT. It yields the protein CAISEIREGNSPLHF.

The table lists this clonotype with a few counts. The J gene is TRBJ1-5, the V gene TRBV10-3; 10 nucleotides match TRBD1. The CDR3 is made up of 15 amino acids. With 6 bases clipped from V and 3 bases from J, the junction kept 5 bases outside the gene matches. The germline V gene has CDR1 ENHRY and CDR2 SYGVKD. In DNA, the CDR3 is TGTGCCATCAGCCCCGGGACAGGGGACAATCAGCCCCAGCATTTT. This sequence encodes CAISPGTGDNQPQHF.

The chain combines TRBV5-6 with TRBJ1-4, with no clear D. Trimming cost V 3 bases and J 4 bases, with 10 bases left between them. CDR3 length: 14 residues. Germline CDR1 and CDR2: SGHDT and YYEEEE. The CDR3 DNA sequence: TGTGCCAGCAGCTGGACGGGCTATAATGAAAAACTGTTTTTT. Translation gives CASSWTGYNEKLFF.

This chain connects TRBV5-1 to TRBJ2-7; 13 nucleotides line up with TRBD2. The CDR3 is made up of 15 amino acids. Germline assignment: CDR1 SGHRS and CDR2 YFSETQ. V shed 3 bases, J shed 5 bases, and the junction held 5 bases outside the gene matches. The CDR3 loop reads CASSWTSGGGDEQYF. For the CDR3, the DNA is TGCGCCAGCAGCTGGACTAGCGGGGGTGGGGACGAGCAGTACTTC.

In its sample, this clonotype was seen many times. The chain is built from TRBV10-3 and TRBJ2-1; D call uncertain. Germline V CDR1 and CDR2: ENHRY, SYGVKD. The V and J ends lost 4 bases and 5 bases respectively, with 3 bases between them. The CDR3 sequence is 11 residues long. The CDR3 spells CAISADNEQFF. The CDR3 coding sequence is TGTGCCATCAGTGCAGACAATGAGCAGTTCTTC.

This clonotype was recorded a few times. This chain uses TRBV20-1 with TRBJ2-1; D tentatively fits TRBD1 or TRBD2 (6 bases each). V was shortened by 4 bases and J by 9 bases, with 13 bases between the two germline ends. The CDR3 has 12 amino acids. Germline loops: CDR1 DFQATT, CDR2 SNEGSKA (reference sequence). DNA of the CDR3: TGCAGTGCTACCAGAGGGGGGAGTGAGCAGTTCTTC. Translation: CSATRGGSEQFF.

The V and J genes are TRBV13 and TRBJ2-3; D is tentatively TRBD1 or TRBD2 (5 bases each). The length of the CDR3 is 16 residues. V gave up 4 bases and J gave up 2 bases, with 16 bases separating them. Germline V lookup: CDR1 PRHDT, CDR2 FYEKMQ (reference sequence). The CDR3 DNA is TGTGCCAGCAGCTCGGGGCAGAGTACTTACACAGATACGCAGTATTTT. It translates to CASSSGQSTYTDTQYF.